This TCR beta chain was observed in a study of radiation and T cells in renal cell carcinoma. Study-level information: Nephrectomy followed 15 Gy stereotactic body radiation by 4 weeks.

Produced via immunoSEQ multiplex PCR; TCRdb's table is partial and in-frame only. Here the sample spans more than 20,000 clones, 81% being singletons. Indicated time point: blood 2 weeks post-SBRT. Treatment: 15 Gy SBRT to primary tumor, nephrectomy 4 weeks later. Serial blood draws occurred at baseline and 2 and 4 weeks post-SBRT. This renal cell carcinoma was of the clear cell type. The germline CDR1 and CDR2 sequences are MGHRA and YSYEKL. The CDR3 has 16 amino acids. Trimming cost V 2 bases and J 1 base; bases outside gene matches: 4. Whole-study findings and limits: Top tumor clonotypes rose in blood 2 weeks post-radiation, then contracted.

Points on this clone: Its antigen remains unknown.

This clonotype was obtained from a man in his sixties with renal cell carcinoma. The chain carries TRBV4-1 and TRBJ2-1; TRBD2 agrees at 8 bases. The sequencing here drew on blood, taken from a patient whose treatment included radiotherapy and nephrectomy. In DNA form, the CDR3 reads TGCGCCAGCAGCCAAATAGGGACTAGTTCCTACAATGAGCAGTTCTTC. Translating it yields CASSQIGTSSYNEQFF.